These 23 T cell receptor beta chains were sequenced from one sample in a study of T cell repertoires in cytomegalovirus infection. Their cognate antigens are unknown. Each CDR3 protein gets one entry after TCRdb re-called the reads with MiXCR. Among about 160,000 distinct CDR3 sequences listed, about 22% were seen once. The material was CD8+ T cells from cultured PBMCs, obtained from culture after CMV antigen stimulation. These receptors all come from a human donor in good health (CMV status not recorded). Some clones in this sample may be carry-over from other donors' samples.

This clonotype was picked up a small number of times. This sequence joins TRBV7-9 and TRBJ2-2; weak D call: TRBD1 (5 bases). Germline V gene data show CDR1 as SEHNR and CDR2 as FQNEAQ (reference sequence). V lost 8 bases, J lost 3 bases, and 10 bases lay in between. CDR3 length equals 13 residues. The CDR3 spells CASVRDYTGELFF. The CDR3 bases are TGTGCCAGCGTCAGGGATTACACCGGGGAGCTGTTTTTT.

There are a few counts of this clonotype. The V gene is TRBV2, the J gene TRBJ1-5; D might be TRBD1 (5 bases). CDR3 length: 13 residues. The V end was cut by 8 bases, the J end by 0 bases, with 8 bases between. CDR1 and CDR2 (germline): SNHLY, FYNNEI. Here the CDR3 reads CASGAGSNQPQHF. The CDR3 DNA reads TGTGCCAGCGGGGCAGGTAGCAATCAGCCCCAGCATTTT.

The chain is built from TRBV19 and TRBJ2-7, with 8 bases fitting TRBD2. This CDR3 comprises 14 residues. CDR1 is LNHDA, CDR2 SQIVND, per germline (reference sequence). Trimming took 5 bases from V and 2 from J; bases not matched to a gene: 5. This CDR3 is CASSASGGTYEQYF. The CDR3 DNA reads as TGTGCCAGTAGTGCCAGCGGGGGCACCTACGAGCAGTACTTC.

The rearrangement joins TRBV7-9 to TRBJ2-1; 10 nucleotides match TRBD1. The CDR3 is 15 amino acids. V lost 5 bases to trimming and J lost 8 bases; unmatched junction nucleotides: 9. Per germline, CDR1 SEHNR and CDR2 FQNEAQ (reference sequence). Written as DNA, the CDR3 is TGTGCCAGCAGCGACGTGGGACAGGGGTTCGATGAGCAGTTCTTC. Encoded protein: CASSDVGQGFDEQFF.

This clonotype was observed a few times. The chain has TRBV11-2 and TRBJ2-1, with 10 bases lining up with TRBD2. CDR3 length: 19 amino acids. CDR1 and CDR2 from the germline V gene are SGHAT and FQNNGV. V lost 0 bases to trimming and J lost 0 bases; unmatched junction nucleotides: 8. The CDR3 protein is CASSLDAQRGGLSYNEQFF. CDR3 bases: TGTGCCAGCAGCTTAGATGCCCAGCGGGGGGGCCTCTCCTACAATGAGCAGTTCTTC.

Only a few counts were recorded for this clonotype. The chain employs TRBV6-2 or TRBV6-3 and TRBJ1-1, with 7 bases matching TRBD1. The V gene's germline CDR1 is MNHEY and CDR2 SVGEGT. Trimming took 6 bases from V and 5 from J; bases not matched to a gene: 18. There are 17 residues in the CDR3. As DNA, the CDR3 is TGTGCCAGCAGACCCAGCCGGACAGGAATCAAGCTGACTGAAGCTTTCTTT. As protein: CASRPSRTGIKLTEAFF.

The rearrangement links TRBV30 to TRBJ1-1; weak D call: TRBD1 (5 bases). Germline CDR1 is GTSNPN and CDR2 is SVGIG (reference sequence). V was clipped by 3 bases and J by 4 bases, with 6 bases between them. The CDR3 contains 11 residues. The CDR3 sequence is CAWRGGTEAFF. CDR3 bases: TGTGCCTGGAGGGGGGGCACTGAAGCTTTCTTT.

V and J are TRBV7-2 and TRBJ2-1, with D maybe TRBD1 (5 bases). Trimming shortened V by 5 bases and J by 4 bases, and 15 bases separated the two germline ends. There are 15 residues in the CDR3. CDR1 and CDR2 from the germline V gene are SGHTA and FQGNSA. CDR3 loop: CASSKGARQYNEQFF. CDR3 nucleotide sequence: TGTGCCAGCAGCAAAGGGGCGCGGCAGTACAATGAGCAGTTCTTC.

The chain is built from TRBV20-1 and TRBJ2-5; 9 bases match TRBD2. CDR3 size: 16 residues. Germline values: CDR1 DFQATT, CDR2 SNEGSKA (reference sequence). V lost 2 bases to trimming and J lost 0 bases; unmatched junction nucleotides: 7. For the CDR3, the DNA is TGCAGTGCTAGAAGGGCTAGCGGGGTTCACCAAGAGACCCAGTACTTC. Translated, it gives CSARRASGVHQETQYF.

The chain is built from TRBV7-2 and TRBJ2-3; either TRBD1 or TRBD2 may fit D (5 bases each). The CDR3 is 16 amino acids. V gave up 7 bases and J gave up 5 bases, with 22 bases separating them. Germline lookup yields CDR1 SGHTA and CDR2 FQGNSA. CDR3 loop: CASILPAGDAEDTQYF. CDR3 sequence (DNA): TGTGCCAGCATCCTTCCTGCTGGGGACGCTGAAGATACGCAGTATTTT.

This clonotype was picked up many times. V and J are TRBV7-2 and TRBJ1-2; a weak D match, TRBD1 (6 bases). Germline CDR1 reads SGHTA; CDR2 reads FQGNSA. Trimming left V 1 base short and J 7 bases short, with 13 bases between. CDR3 size: 14 residues. The CDR3: CASSLVSRGRGYTF. DNA for the CDR3: TGTGCCAGCAGCTTAGTTTCCAGGGGCCGTGGCTACACCTTC.

The rearrangement uses TRBV7-6 and TRBJ2-5, with 7 bases fitting TRBD2. Germline V lookup: CDR1 SGHVS, CDR2 FNYEAQ. Unmatched junction bases numbered 12, after V lost 11 bases and J lost 6 bases. The CDR3 is 13 amino acids. CDR3 loop: CAGLGGDGKTQYF. The CDR3 DNA follows: TGTGCCGGATTGGGGGGGGACGGAAAGACCCAGTACTTC.

This clonotype was counted between two and nine times. This rearrangement joins TRBV2 to TRBJ1-5; unclear D gene. This CDR3 is 13 amino acids long. The germline V gene encodes CDR1 SNHLY and CDR2 FYNNEI. V was shortened by 7 bases and J by 0 bases, with 7 bases between the two germline ends. The CDR3 nucleotides are TGTGCCAGCACCTTATATAGCAATCAGCCCCAGCATTTT. Amino acids: CASTLYSNQPQHF.

This CDR3 reads CASSTWGNGELFF. DNA for the CDR3: TGTGCCAGCAGTACCTGGGGGAACGGGGAGCTGTTTTTT. The V gene is TRBV6-5, the J gene TRBJ2-2; D may match TRBD1 or TRBD2 (5 bases each). Trimming took 5 bases from V and 7 from J, leaving 11 bases between them. The CDR3 loop spans 13 amino acids. CDR1 is MNHEY, CDR2 SVGAGI, per germline.

The chain employs TRBV7-2 and TRBJ2-1; D not certain. The V and J ends lost 1 base and 10 bases respectively, with 17 bases between them. This CDR3 contains 15 residues. Germline loops: CDR1 SGHTA, CDR2 FQGNSA. CDR3 sequence (DNA): TGTGCCAGCAGCTTAGGCGTGGGAACGGCGTGGGAGCAGTTCTTC. Its translation: CASSLGVGTAWEQFF.

The V and J genes are TRBV14 and TRBJ1-1; D is uncertain. Germline V lookup: CDR1 SGHDN, CDR2 FVKESK. CDR3 length: 14 residues. The V end lost 5 bases, the J end lost 3 bases, and 13 bases lay between the germline ends. The CDR3 is CASSFRTVDTEAFF. Written as DNA, the CDR3 is TGTGCCAGCAGCTTTAGGACCGTCGACACTGAAGCTTTCTTT. The variable domain in full, completed from reference TRBV14 and TRBJ1-1, reads EAGVTQFPSHSVIEKGQTVTLRCDPISGHDNLYWYRRVMGKEIKFLLHFVKESKQDESGMPNNRFLAERTGGTYSTLKVQPAELEDSGVYFCASSFRTVDTEAFFGQGTRLTVV.

This clonotype was recorded only once. The chain couples TRBV6-1 to TRBJ1-4; no reliable D call. This CDR3 comprises 16 residues. Trimming shortened V by 0 bases and J by 0 bases, and 8 bases separated the two germline ends. CDR1 and CDR2 (germline): MNHNS, SASEGT. CDR3 in amino acids: CASSEAVATTNEKLFF. In DNA, the CDR3 is TGTGCCAGCAGTGAAGCTGTCGCGACAACTAATGAAAAACTGTTTTTT.

This clonotype was counted only a few times. The rearrangement uses TRBV12-3 or TRBV12-4 and TRBJ2-1; TRBD1 agrees at 10 bases. With V trimmed by 4 bases and J by 10 bases, 7 bases remained unmatched. CDR3 length: 14 residues. This chain's CDR3 is CASSSTGGRGEQFF. CDR3 DNA: TGTGCCAGCAGTTCGACAGGGGGCCGGGGGGAGCAGTTCTTC.

Many counts were recorded for this clonotype. The J gene is TRBJ2-1, the V gene TRBV28; 8 bases are shared with TRBD1. V lost 7 bases to trimming and J lost 4 bases; unmatched junction nucleotides: 6. The CDR3 has 14 amino acids. Germline V lookup: CDR1 MDHEN, CDR2 SYDVKM. The CDR3 here is CASKTRGPYNEQFF. The CDR3 nucleotides read TGTGCCAGCAAGACCAGGGGGCCATACAATGAGCAGTTCTTC.

The chain couples TRBV9 to TRBJ1-1; TRBD1 matches 8 bases. Germline-derived CDR1 and CDR2 are SGDLS and YYNGEE. Losses at the gene ends were 3 bases for V and 3 bases for J; bases not matched to a gene: 7. The CDR3 covers 15 residues. The CDR3, as DNA: TGTGCCAGCAGCGCCTACAGGGGGGAGCACACTGAAGCTTTCTTT. Its translation is CASSAYRGEHTEAFF.

This chain joins TRBV7-8 and TRBJ1-2, with D unclear. V was cut by 2 bases and J by 4 bases, with 14 bases left in between. Germline values: CDR1 SGHVS, CDR2 FQNEAQ. The length of the CDR3 is 15 residues. The CDR3 region is CASSLTADYLYGYTF. The CDR3 nucleotides read TGTGCCAGCAGCTTAACGGCAGATTATCTCTATGGCTACACCTTC.

Only a few counts were recorded for this clonotype. This chain links TRBV4-1 with TRBJ1-2; a possible D gene is TRBD1 (5 bases). Trimming pared 1 base from V and 0 bases from J, leaving 15 bases between. CDR1 is MGHRA, CDR2 YSYEKL, per germline. The CDR3 is 17 residues long. The CDR3 bases are TGCGCCAGCAGCCAAGTTCCCGGGACCGAAGCTAACTATGGCTACACCTTC. Its translation is CASSQVPGTEANYGYTF.

A note on this clonotype: The germline gene is not matched at one end of the junction; a read error may be the cause. V usage is TRBV7-2 and J usage is TRBJ2-1; 9 bases are a match to TRBD2. The CDR3 totals 16 residues. CDR1 is SGHTA, CDR2 FQGNSA, per germline. As DNA, the CDR3 is TGTGCCAGCAGCCGGTCTGGCGGGGGGGCCTACAATGAGCAGCTCTTC. As protein: CASSRSGGGAYNEQLF.